Detailed here is one TCR beta chain. The data were obtained in a study of OX40 agonist ivuxolimab in advanced cancers. Per germline, CDR1 MDHEN and CDR2 SYDVKM. V lost 1 base and J 2 bases, leaving 10 bases between the germline ends. The CDR3 sequence is 15 residues long. Method: immunoSEQ multiplex PCR; TCRdb's copy keeps in-frame clones and lacks some. The data show about 79,000 clones, 90% to 95% seen once. V is TRBV28 and J is TRBJ2-3; D is unclear. The source was CD4+ or CD8+ T cells sorted from blood, collected in a trial of the OX40 agonist ivuxolimab. This sequence was found in an adult with an advanced solid tumor such as melanoma, head and neck, liver or kidney cancer. CDR3 DNA: TGTGCCAGCAGTTTATACGATAGGGCCACAGATACGCAGTATTTT. Translated, it gives CASSLYDRATDTQYF.